This record covers a single T cell receptor (beta chain). The germline V gene has CDR1 MDHEN and CDR2 SYDVKM. CDR3 length equals 17 residues. V was shortened by 3 bases and J by 5 bases, with 22 bases between the two germline ends. Data came from immunoSEQ multiplex PCR; TCRdb stores just in-frame clones and leaves some out. The sample carries about 390,000 clones, more than 75% recorded once. The sample belongs to a study of blood T cell repertoires in COVID-19. Sequences were obtained from PBMCs or T cells enriched from blood (not recorded which). The clonotype originates from a woman aged 45-65 years who had recovered from COVID-19. The chain has TRBV28 and TRBJ1-2; D is perhaps TRBD1 (5 bases). CDR3 protein: CASSLRQGAPLVYGYTF. The CDR3 DNA is TGTGCCAGCAGTTTGCGGCAAGGGGCCCCTCTTGTTTATGGCTACACCTTC.